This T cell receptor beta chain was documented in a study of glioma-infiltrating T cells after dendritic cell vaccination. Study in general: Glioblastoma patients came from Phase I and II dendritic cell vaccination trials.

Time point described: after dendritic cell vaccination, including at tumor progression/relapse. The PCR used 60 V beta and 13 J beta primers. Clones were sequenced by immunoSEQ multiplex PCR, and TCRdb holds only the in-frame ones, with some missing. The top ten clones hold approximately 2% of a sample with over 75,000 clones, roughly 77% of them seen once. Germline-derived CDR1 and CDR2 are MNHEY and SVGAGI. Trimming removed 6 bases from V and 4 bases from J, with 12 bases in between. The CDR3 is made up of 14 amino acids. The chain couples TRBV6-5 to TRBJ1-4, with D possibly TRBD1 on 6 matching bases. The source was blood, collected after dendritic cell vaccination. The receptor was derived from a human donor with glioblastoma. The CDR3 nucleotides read TGTGCCAGCAGAGGACGCAGGGGTAATGAAAAACTGTTTTTT. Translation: CASRGRRGNEKLFF.